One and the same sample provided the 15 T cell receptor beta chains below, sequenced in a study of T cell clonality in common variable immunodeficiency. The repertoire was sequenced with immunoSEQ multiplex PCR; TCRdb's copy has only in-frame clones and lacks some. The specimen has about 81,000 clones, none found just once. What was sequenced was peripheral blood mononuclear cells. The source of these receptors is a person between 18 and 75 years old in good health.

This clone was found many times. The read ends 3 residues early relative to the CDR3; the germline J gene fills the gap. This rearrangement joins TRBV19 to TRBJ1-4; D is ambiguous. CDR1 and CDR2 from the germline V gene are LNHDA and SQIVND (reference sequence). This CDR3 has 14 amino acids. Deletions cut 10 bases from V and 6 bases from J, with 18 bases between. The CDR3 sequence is CATSQNVADEKLFF. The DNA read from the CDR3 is TGTGCCACCTCCCAAAATGTGGCAGATGAAAAA.

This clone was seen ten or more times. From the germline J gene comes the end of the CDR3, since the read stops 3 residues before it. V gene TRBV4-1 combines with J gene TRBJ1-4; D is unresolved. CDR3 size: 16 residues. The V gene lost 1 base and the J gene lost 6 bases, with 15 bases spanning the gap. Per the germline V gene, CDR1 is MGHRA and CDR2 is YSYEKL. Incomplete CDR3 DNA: TGCGCCAGCAGCCAAGTAAACCTTATAGTTTATGAAAAA. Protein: CASSQVNLIVYEK. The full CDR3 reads CASSQVNLIVYEKLFF.

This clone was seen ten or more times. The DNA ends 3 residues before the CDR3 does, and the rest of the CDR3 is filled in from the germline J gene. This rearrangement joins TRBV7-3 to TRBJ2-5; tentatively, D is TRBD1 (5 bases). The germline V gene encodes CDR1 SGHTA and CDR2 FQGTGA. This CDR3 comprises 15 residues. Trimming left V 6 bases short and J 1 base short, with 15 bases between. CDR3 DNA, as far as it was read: TGTGCCAGCAGTCGAAGTGGGGCTTCCCAAGAGACC. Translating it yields CASSRSGASQET. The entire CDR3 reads CASSRSGASQETQYF.

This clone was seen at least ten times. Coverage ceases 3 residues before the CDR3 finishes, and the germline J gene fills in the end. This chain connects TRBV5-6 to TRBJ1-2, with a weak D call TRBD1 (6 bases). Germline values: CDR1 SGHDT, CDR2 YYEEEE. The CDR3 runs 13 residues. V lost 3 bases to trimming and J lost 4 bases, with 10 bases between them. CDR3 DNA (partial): TGTGCCAGCAGCTACGGACAGAGCTATGGC. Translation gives CASSYGQSYG. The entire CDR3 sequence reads CASSYGQSYGYTF.

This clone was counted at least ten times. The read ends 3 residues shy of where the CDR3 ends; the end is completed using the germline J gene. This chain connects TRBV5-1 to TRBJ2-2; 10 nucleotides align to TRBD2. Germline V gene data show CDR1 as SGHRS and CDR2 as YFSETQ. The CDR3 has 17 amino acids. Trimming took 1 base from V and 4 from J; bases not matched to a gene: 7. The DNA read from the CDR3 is TGCGCCAGCAGCTTGAGTCTAGCGGGAGCGGGCACCGGGGAG. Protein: CASSLSLAGAGTGE. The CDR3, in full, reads CASSLSLAGAGTGELFF. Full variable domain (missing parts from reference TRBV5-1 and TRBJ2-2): KAGVTQTPRYLIKTRGQQVTLSCSPISGHRSVSWYQQTPGQGLQFLFEYFSETQRNKGNFPGRFSGRQFSNSRSEMNVSTLELGDSALYLCASSLSLAGAGTGELFFGEGSRLTVL.

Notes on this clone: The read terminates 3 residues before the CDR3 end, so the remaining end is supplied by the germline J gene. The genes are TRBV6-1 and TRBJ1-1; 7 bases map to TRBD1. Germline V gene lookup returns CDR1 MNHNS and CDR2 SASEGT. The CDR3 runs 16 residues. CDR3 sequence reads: CASSEALGTAEETAFF. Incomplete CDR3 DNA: TGTGCCAGCAGTGAAGCGCTGGGGACAGCAGAAGAGACA.

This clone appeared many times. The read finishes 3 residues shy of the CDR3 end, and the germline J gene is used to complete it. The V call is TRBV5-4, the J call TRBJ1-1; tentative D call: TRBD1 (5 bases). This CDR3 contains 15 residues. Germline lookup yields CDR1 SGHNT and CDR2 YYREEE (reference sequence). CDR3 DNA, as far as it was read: TGTGCCAGCAGCGGAGAACGTCTGGACAAACCTGGA. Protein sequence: CASSGERLDKPG. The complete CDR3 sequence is CASSGERLDKPGAFF.

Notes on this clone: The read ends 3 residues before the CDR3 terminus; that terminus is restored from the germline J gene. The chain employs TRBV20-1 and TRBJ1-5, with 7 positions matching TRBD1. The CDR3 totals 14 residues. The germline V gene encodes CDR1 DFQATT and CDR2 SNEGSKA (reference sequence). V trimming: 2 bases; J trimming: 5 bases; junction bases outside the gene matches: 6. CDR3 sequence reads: CSARTGTVDQPQHF. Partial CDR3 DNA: TGCAGTGCTAGAACCGGGACAGTTGATCAGCCC.

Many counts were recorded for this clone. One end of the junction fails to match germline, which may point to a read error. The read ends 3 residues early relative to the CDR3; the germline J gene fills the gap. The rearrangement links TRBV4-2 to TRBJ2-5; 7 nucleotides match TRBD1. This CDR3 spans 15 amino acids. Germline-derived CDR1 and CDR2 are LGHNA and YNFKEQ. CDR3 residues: CASSHRTGPQETQYF. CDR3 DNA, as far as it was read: TGCGCCAGCAGCCATCGGACAGGCCCGCAAGAGACC.

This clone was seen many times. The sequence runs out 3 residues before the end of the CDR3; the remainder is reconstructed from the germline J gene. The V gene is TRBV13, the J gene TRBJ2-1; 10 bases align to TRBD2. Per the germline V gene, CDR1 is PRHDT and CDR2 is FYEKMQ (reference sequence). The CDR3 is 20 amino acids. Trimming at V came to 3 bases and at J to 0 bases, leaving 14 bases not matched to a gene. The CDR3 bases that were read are TGTGCCAGCAGCTTGTATGTTAGGACTAGCGGTAAAAGCTCCTACAATGAG. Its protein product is CASSLYVRTSGKSSYNE. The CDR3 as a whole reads CASSLYVRTSGKSSYNEQFF. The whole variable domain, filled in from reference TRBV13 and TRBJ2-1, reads AAGVIQSPRHLIKEKRETATLKCYPIPRHDTVYWYQQGPGQDPQFLISFYEKMQSDKGSIPDRFSAQQFSDYHSELNMSSLELGDSALYFCASSLYVRTSGKSSYNEQFFGPGTRLTVL.

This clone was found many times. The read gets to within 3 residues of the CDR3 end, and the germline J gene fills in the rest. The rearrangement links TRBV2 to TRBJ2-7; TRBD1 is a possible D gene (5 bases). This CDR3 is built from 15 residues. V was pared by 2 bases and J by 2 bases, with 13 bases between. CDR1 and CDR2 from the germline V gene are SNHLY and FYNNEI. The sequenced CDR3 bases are TGTGCCAGCAGTGAAAGGGCAGGGCTAACCTACGAG. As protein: CASSERAGLTYE. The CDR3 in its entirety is CASSERAGLTYEQYF.

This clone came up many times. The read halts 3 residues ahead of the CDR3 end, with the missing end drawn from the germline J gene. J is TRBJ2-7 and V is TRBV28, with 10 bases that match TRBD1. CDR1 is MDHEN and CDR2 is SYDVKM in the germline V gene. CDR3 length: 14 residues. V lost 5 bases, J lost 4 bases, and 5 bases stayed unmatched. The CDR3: CASSTWTGGYEQYF. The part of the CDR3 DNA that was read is TGTGCCAGCAGTACTTGGACAGGGGGTTACGAG.

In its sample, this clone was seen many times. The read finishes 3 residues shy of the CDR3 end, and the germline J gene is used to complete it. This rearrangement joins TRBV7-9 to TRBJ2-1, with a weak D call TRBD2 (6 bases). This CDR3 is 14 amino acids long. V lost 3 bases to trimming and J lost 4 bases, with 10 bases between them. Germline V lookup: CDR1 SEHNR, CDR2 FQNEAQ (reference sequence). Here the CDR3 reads CASSLGGLYNEQFF. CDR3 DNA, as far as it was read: TGTGCCAGCAGCTTGGGGGGTCTGTACAATGAG.

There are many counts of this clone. Partial CDR3 DNA: TGTGCCAGCAGAGACAGTTATCAAGAGACC. Amino acids: CASRDSYQET. The entire CDR3 is CASRDSYQETQYF. This chain connects TRBV12-3 or TRBV12-4 to TRBJ2-5, with TRBD1 as a possible D gene (5 bases). The read terminates 3 residues before the CDR3 end, so the remaining end is supplied by the germline J gene. The CDR3 runs to 13 residues. Trimming removed 6 bases from V and 2 bases from J, with 10 bases in between.

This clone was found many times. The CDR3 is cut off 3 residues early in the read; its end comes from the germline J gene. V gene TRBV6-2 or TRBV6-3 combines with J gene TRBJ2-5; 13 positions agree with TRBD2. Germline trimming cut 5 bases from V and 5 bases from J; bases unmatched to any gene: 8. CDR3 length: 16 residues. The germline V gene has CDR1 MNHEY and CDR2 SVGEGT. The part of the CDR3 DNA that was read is TGTGCCAGCAGTCCGTGGACTAGCGGGAGCAGGGAGACC. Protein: CASSPWTSGSRET. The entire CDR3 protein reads CASSPWTSGSRETQYF.